Detailed here is one TCR beta chain. Data came from immunoSEQ multiplex PCR; TCRdb stores just in-frame clones and leaves some out. The repertoire holds 100,000 to 150,000 clones, with 70% to 85% as singletons. Germline CDR1 reads LGHDT; CDR2 reads YNNKEL (reference sequence). Trimming left V 3 bases short and J 7 bases short, with 12 bases between. The CDR3 consists of 13 residues. This sample stems from a study of blood T cell repertoires in COVID-19. Study at large: The cDNA or gDNA used as material had been derived from T cells, B-cell-depleted T cells, or PBMCs.

The rearrangement uses TRBV3-1 (or the pseudogene TRBV3-2) and TRBJ1-2; D is unresolved. Sequencing input: peripheral blood. The TCR comes from an older woman with acute or convalescent COVID-19. CDR3 coding DNA: TGTGCCAGCAGCCAGCGGGTCGAGGCTGGCTACACCTTC. This sequence encodes CASSQRVEAGYTF.